The 14 T cell receptor beta chains below were found in one sample sequenced in a study of blood T cell repertoires in COVID-19. Profiling relied on immunoSEQ multiplex PCR, and the TCRdb table lists in-frame clones only, not all of them. Of about 75,000 clones listed, 75% to 85% were seen once; the top ten hold under 25%. Sample: peripheral blood. The source is a woman in her forties or fifties with acute or convalescent COVID-19.

The chain links TRBV12-3 or TRBV12-4 to TRBJ2-7; 8 positions match TRBD2. The length of the CDR3 is 13 residues. V was clipped by 3 bases and J by 3 bases; unmatched bases: 1. The CDR3 loop reads CASSLGTSYEQYF. In DNA form, the CDR3 reads TGTGCCAGCAGTTTGGGGACTAGCTACGAGCAGTACTTC.

In this sample, this clone turned up once. V is TRBV19 and J is TRBJ2-4, with a weak D call TRBD2 (5 bases). CDR1 is LNHDA, CDR2 SQIVND, per germline (reference sequence). There are 18 residues in the CDR3. V gave up 5 bases and J gave up 6 bases, with 26 bases separating them. The CDR3 loop is CASSPTSGAARAGNIQYF. CDR3 coding DNA: TGTGCCAGTAGTCCGACCTCAGGAGCGGCCCGGGCTGGAAACATTCAGTACTTC.

This chain joins TRBV5-4 and TRBJ2-3; 10 bases are shared with TRBD2. The CDR3 has 16 residues. The germline V gene encodes CDR1 SGHNT and CDR2 YYREEE (reference sequence). Trimming took 0 bases from V and 3 from J; bases not matched to a gene: 4. The CDR3 sequence: CASSLASGGGTDTQYF. In DNA form, the CDR3 reads TGTGCCAGCAGCTTGGCTAGCGGGGGTGGAACAGATACGCAGTATTTT. Full variable domain (remainder filled in from reference TRBV5-4 and TRBJ2-3): ETGVTQSPTHLIKTRGQQVTLRCSSQSGHNTVSWYQQALGQGPQFIFQYYREEENGRGNFPPRFSGLQFPNYSSELNVNALELDDSALYLCASSLASGGGTDTQYFGPGTRLTVL.

The rearrangement uses TRBV19 and TRBJ1-2, with 8 bases aligning to TRBD1. The CDR3 runs 13 residues. Germline V lookup: CDR1 LNHDA, CDR2 SQIVND (reference sequence). CDR3 region: CAIRTGTGYGYTF. CDR3 DNA sequence: TGTGCGATTCGGACAGGGACGGGGTATGGCTACACCTTC.

This chain connects TRBV29-1 to TRBJ2-7; TRBD1 agrees at 8 bases. CDR1 and CDR2 from the germline V gene are SQVTM and ANQGSEA. With V trimmed by 5 bases and J by 6 bases, 15 bases remained unmatched. This CDR3 region has 15 residues. For the CDR3, the DNA is TGCAGCGTTAGTGGACAGGGAGGAAAATCGGGCGAGCAGTACTTC. This translates into CSVSGQGGKSGEQYF.

This chain uses TRBV6-1 with TRBJ1-1, with TRBD1 identical over 7 bases. V was clipped by 2 bases and J by 1 base; unmatched bases: 4. The germline CDR1 and CDR2 sequences are MNHNS and SASEGT. The CDR3 consists of 15 residues. Written as DNA, the CDR3 is TGTGCCAGCAGTGAACCAGGGACAGCGAACACTGAAGCTTTCTTT. It codes for CASSEPGTANTEAFF.

This chain uses TRBV7-8 with TRBJ2-7; D might be TRBD1 (6 bases). The germline V gene has CDR1 SGHVS and CDR2 FQNEAQ. The CDR3 has 15 amino acids. Between the trimmed V and J ends, which lost 5 bases and 2 bases, there was a span of 16 bases. DNA of the CDR3: TGTGCCAGCAGCCCCCAACGGACAGCTGCCTACGAGCAGTACTTC. Protein sequence: CASSPQRTAAYEQYF. Combining the CDR3 with reference TRBV7-8 and TRBJ2-7 gives the whole variable domain GAGVSQSPRYKVAKRGQDVALRCDPISGHVSLFWYQQALGQGPEFLTYFQNEAQLDKSGLPSDRFFAERPEGSVSTLKIQRTQQEDSAVYLCASSPQRTAAYEQYFGPGTRLTVT.

V usage is TRBV11-2 and J usage is TRBJ1-1, with D perhaps TRBD1 (6 bases). Germline CDR1 and CDR2: SGHAT and FQNNGV. There are 16 residues in the CDR3. Trimming stripped 1 base from V and 1 base from J, with 13 bases between. The CDR3: CASSLVGGGPNTEAFF. The CDR3 nucleotides read TGTGCCAGCAGCTTAGTGGGAGGGGGACCGAACACTGAAGCTTTCTTT.

This chain links TRBV7-2 with TRBJ2-2; no definite D call. V was shortened by 3 bases and J by 6 bases, with 8 bases between the two germline ends. The length of the CDR3 is 13 residues. CDR1 is SGHTA, CDR2 FQGNSA, per germline. The CDR3 DNA reads TGTGCCAGCAGCTTTCAGTCTGCCGGGGAGCTGTTTTTT. It is translated as CASSFQSAGELFF.

The chain uses TRBV19 and TRBJ1-1; D remains ambiguous. The V gene lost 11 bases and the J gene lost 0 bases, with 16 bases spanning the gap. The germline CDR1 and CDR2 sequences are LNHDA and SQIVND (reference sequence). The CDR3 totals 14 residues. In nucleotides, the CDR3 is TGTGCCTCCTGTTATGGAGCTTTGAACACTGAAGCTTTCTTT. It is translated as CASCYGALNTEAFF.

This clone was recorded a few times. The J gene is TRBJ1-2, the V gene TRBV6-5; perhaps TRBD1 as D (6 bases). There are 13 residues in the CDR3. Germline lookup yields CDR1 MNHEY and CDR2 SVGAGI. Trimming stripped 4 bases from V and 6 bases from J, with 12 bases between. The CDR3 protein is CASSLRAGDGYTF. For the CDR3, the DNA is TGTGCCAGCAGTTTACGGGCAGGGGATGGCTACACCTTC.

The gene calls are TRBV6-2 or TRBV6-3 and TRBJ2-3, with D maybe TRBD2 (6 bases). The germline V gene has CDR1 MNHEY and CDR2 SVGEGT. The ends were cut back, 4 bases at V and 0 bases at J, with 20 bases in the middle. CDR3 size: 18 residues. The CDR3 region is CASSLPRGTSLSTDTQYF. The DNA of the CDR3 is TGTGCCAGCAGTTTGCCACGCGGGACCTCCCTTAGCACAGATACGCAGTATTTT.

This clone was seen a few times. The chain carries TRBV28 and TRBJ2-7; a possible D gene is TRBD2 (5 bases). The germline V gene has CDR1 MDHEN and CDR2 SYDVKM. CDR3 length equals 16 residues. V was cut by 6 bases and J by 0 bases, with 18 bases left in between. Here the CDR3 DNA reads TGTGCCAGCAGCTCGGGGAAATGGGCCTCCTCCTACGAGCAGTACTTC. This sequence encodes CASSSGKWASSYEQYF.

This chain uses TRBV18 with TRBJ2-5; 10 positions match TRBD1. The CDR3 contains 15 residues. J gave up 3 bases and V 3 bases, and 4 bases lay outside the gene matches. Germline-derived CDR1 and CDR2 are KGHSH and LQKENI. The CDR3: CASSPLTGGEETQYF. CDR3 coding DNA: TGTGCCAGCTCACCCCTGACAGGGGGCGAAGAGACCCAGTACTTC.